The 21 T cell receptor beta chains below come from one sample, sequenced in a study of T cell clonality in common variable immunodeficiency. Some clones are missing from TCRdb's copy, which holds only in-frame ones; the method was immunoSEQ multiplex PCR. Sampling found around 60,000 clones, none seen once. Sample: peripheral blood mononuclear cells. These receptors were taken from a person aged 18 to 70 in good health.

This clone has at least ten counts. The read gets to within 3 residues of the CDR3 end, and the germline J gene fills in the rest. The V call is TRBV30, the J call TRBJ2-5; 7 nucleotides line up with TRBD2. CDR3 length: 14 residues. V gave up 2 bases and J gave up 2 bases; unmatched junction bases: 5. Germline CDR1 is GTSNPN and CDR2 is SVGIG (reference sequence). This CDR3 is CAWSRGSSQETQYF. CDR3 DNA (partial): TGTGCCTGGAGTCGCGGGAGTTCTCAAGAGACC.

This clone was recorded at least ten times. The read terminates 3 residues before the CDR3 end, so the remaining end is supplied by the germline J gene. The gene calls are TRBV13 and TRBJ2-7, with 10 bases identical to TRBD1. Germline V gene data show CDR1 as PRHDT and CDR2 as FYEKMQ (reference sequence). This CDR3 is 15 amino acids long. The V gene end was trimmed by 5 bases and the J gene end by 2 bases; junction bases not matched to a gene: 6. The CDR3 loop reads CASSNRDRGTYEQYF. The CDR3 DNA, read in part, is TGTGCCAGCAGCAACCGGGACAGGGGAACCTACGAG.

This clone was observed many times. Read coverage stops 3 residues before the CDR3 terminus; the germline J gene supplies the remainder. The gene calls are TRBV19 and TRBJ1-6; D may be TRBD1 (6 bases). CDR3 length: 14 amino acids. Germline-derived CDR1 and CDR2 are LNHDA and SQIVND (reference sequence). The V end was cut by 3 bases, the J end by 6 bases, with 9 bases between. The covered CDR3 bases are TGTGCCAGTAGTATGACAGGCGGTAATTCACCC. Translating gives CASSMTGGNSP. The full-length CDR3 reads as CASSMTGGNSPLHF.

This clone was recorded many times. The read finishes 3 residues shy of the CDR3 end, and the germline J gene is used to complete it. The J gene is TRBJ2-5, the V gene TRBV7-8; D not certain. V was trimmed by 5 bases and J by 1 base, leaving 11 bases between them. CDR3 length equals 14 residues. Germline V lookup: CDR1 SGHVS, CDR2 FQNEAQ. CDR3: CASSRLQSQETQYF. The DNA read from the CDR3 is TGTGCCAGCAGCCGCCTGCAGTCCCAAGAGACC.

Ten or more counts support this clone. The observed sequence ends 3 residues before the CDR3 terminus, with the missing tail filled in from the germline J gene. The chain combines TRBV5-1 with TRBJ1-4; tentatively, D is TRBD1 (5 bases). V was cut by 4 bases and J by 7 bases, with 20 bases left in between. The CDR3 contains 16 residues. Germline-derived CDR1 and CDR2 are SGHRS and YFSETQ. The sequenced part of the CDR3 DNA is TGCGCCAGCAGCCCGGATTTCGGGGGAGGGGCTGAAAAA. It is translated as CASSPDFGGGAEK. The whole CDR3 protein reads CASSPDFGGGAEKLFF.

This clone has at least ten counts. The read gets to within 3 residues of the CDR3 end, and the germline J gene fills in the rest. The chain has TRBV5-1 and TRBJ1-4, with D perhaps matching TRBD1 (5 bases). This CDR3 has 15 amino acids. The germline V and J ends were trimmed by 2 bases and 5 bases, with 13 bases remaining between them. From germline, CDR1 is SGHRS and CDR2 YFSETQ. CDR3 residues: CASSFQGGENEKLFF. CDR3 DNA, as far as it was read: TGCGCCAGCAGCTTCCAGGGTGGTGAAAATGAAAAA.

The sample holds many counts of this clone. The CDR3 goes on 3 residues after the read ends, and that part is filled in from the germline J gene. The V gene is TRBV20-1, the J gene TRBJ2-7; 9 bases align to TRBD2. The CDR3 length is 13 residues. The junction had 6 bases not matched to a gene; V was cut back by 5 bases and J by 4 bases. Germline assignment: CDR1 DFQATT and CDR2 SNEGSKA (reference sequence). CDR3 bases read: TGCAGTGCTCTTAGCGGGAGTGCTTACGAG. Translating it yields CSALSGSAYE. In full, the CDR3 is CSALSGSAYEQYF.

There are many counts of this clone. The read finishes 3 residues shy of the CDR3 end, and the germline J gene is used to complete it. The rearrangement joins TRBV19 to TRBJ1-2, with 8 bases lining up with TRBD1. V shed 6 bases and J 4 bases; nucleotides not matched to a gene: 4. CDR3 length equals 13 residues. Germline V gives CDR1 LNHDA, CDR2 SQIVND (reference sequence). The CDR3 sequence is CASSGTGIYGYTF. The CDR3 DNA, read in part, is TGTGCCAGTAGCGGGACAGGCATCTATGGC.

This clone was observed many times. The CDR3 region is CSALTSGGETQYF. CDR3 DNA (partial): TGCAGTGCATTAACTAGCGGGGGAGAGACC. The J gene is TRBJ2-5, the V gene TRBV20-1, with 11 bases lining up with TRBD2. The sequence runs out 3 residues before the end of the CDR3; the remainder is reconstructed from the germline J gene. Germline V lookup: CDR1 DFQATT, CDR2 SNEGSKA (reference sequence). The J segment lost 4 bases and the V segment lost 6 bases, leaving 4 bases of the junction unmatched. This CDR3 contains 13 residues.

This clone occurred many times. The read ends 3 residues shy of where the CDR3 ends; the end is completed using the germline J gene. The V call is TRBV4-1, the J call TRBJ1-6; D perhaps matches TRBD1 (6 bases). The length of the CDR3 is 15 residues. Trimming removed 4 bases from V and 2 bases from J, with 9 bases in between. In germline, CDR1 is MGHRA, CDR2 YSYEKL. CDR3: CASSPRDTYNSPLHF. The sequenced part of the CDR3 DNA is TGCGCCAGCAGCCCGAGGGACACCTATAATTCACCC.

Many counts were recorded for this clone. The CDR3 here is CASNQVNSYEQYF. CDR3 bases read: TGTGCCAGCAATCAGGTAAACTCCTACGAG. The chain uses TRBV2 and TRBJ2-7; D is uncertain. The read falls 3 residues short of the CDR3 end, and the missing part is taken from the germline J gene. CDR1 is SNHLY, CDR2 FYNNEI, per germline. CDR3 size: 13 residues. V lost 7 bases, J lost 0 bases, and 10 bases lay in between.

This clone was detected many times. The read finishes 3 residues shy of the CDR3 end, and the germline J gene is used to complete it. The chain links TRBV28 to TRBJ1-5; D ambiguous. The V gene lost 3 bases and the J gene lost 2 bases, with 11 bases spanning the gap. CDR1 is MDHEN, CDR2 SYDVKM, per germline. The CDR3 runs to 15 residues. The CDR3 DNA, read in part, is TGTGCCAGCAGTTTGTCGGGGTGGGGCAATCAGCCC. Translated, it gives CASSLSGWGNQP. The CDR3 in full is CASSLSGWGNQPQHF.

This clone was seen ten or more times. Read coverage stops 3 residues before the CDR3 terminus; the germline J gene supplies the remainder. The chain combines TRBV7-9 with TRBJ2-3; D gene uncertain. Between the trimmed V and J ends, which lost 3 bases and 6 bases, there was a span of 7 bases. Per the germline V gene, CDR1 is SEHNR and CDR2 is FQNEAQ (reference sequence). The length of the CDR3 is 12 residues. The CDR3 DNA, read in part, is TGTGCCAGCAGCTTCGAGAGGGATACG. This gives the protein CASSFERDT. The entire CDR3 sequence reads CASSFERDTQYF.

This clone was observed at least ten times. The missing CDR3 end, 3 residues past where the read stops, is filled in from the germline J gene. The V gene is TRBV5-1, the J gene TRBJ1-1; D call uncertain. CDR3 length: 15 residues. Germline V CDR1 and CDR2: SGHRS, YFSETQ. Trimming stripped 0 bases from V and 4 bases from J, with 13 bases between. CDR3 DNA (partial): TGCGCCAGCAGCTTGGTAGGAGGGTCGAGCACTGAA. Protein: CASSLVGGSSTE. The complete CDR3 protein is CASSLVGGSSTEAFF.

This clone was detected a few times. Sequencing ends 3 residues short of the CDR3 end; the germline J gene provides the rest. The chain is built from TRBV7-8 and TRBJ2-1; D is possibly TRBD1 (5 bases). CDR3 size: 15 residues. The V and J ends lost 7 bases and 1 base respectively, with 14 bases between them. CDR1 is SGHVS, CDR2 FQNEAQ, per germline. This chain's CDR3 is CASTLRQGSYNEQFF. The sequenced CDR3 bases are TGTGCCAGCACCCTTAGGCAGGGTTCCTACAATGAG.

This clone was recorded many times. CDR3 amino acids: CASSLTDRSYEQYF. Partial CDR3 DNA: TGTGCCAGCAGCTTAACTGACAGGTCCTACGAG. J is TRBJ2-7 and V is TRBV11-2; a weak D match, TRBD1 (6 bases). The CDR3 end is not reached by the read, which stops 3 residues before it; the germline J gene fills it in. CDR1 SGHAT and CDR2 FQNNGV come from the germline V gene. Trimming removed 2 bases from V and 1 base from J, with 9 bases in between. The CDR3 length is 14 residues.

This clone was seen repeatedly, ten times or more. The read falls 3 residues short of the CDR3 end, and the missing part is taken from the germline J gene. The J gene is TRBJ2-7, the V gene TRBV13; perhaps TRBD1 as D (5 bases). The ends were cut back, 2 bases at V and 6 bases at J, with 8 bases in the middle. CDR3 length: 12 amino acids. Germline V gene lookup returns CDR1 PRHDT and CDR2 FYEKMQ (reference sequence). The CDR3 reads CASSLQGIEQYF. Incomplete CDR3 DNA: TGTGCCAGCAGCTTACAGGGTATCGAG.

This clone came up many times. From the germline J gene comes the end of the CDR3, since the read stops 3 residues before it. The chain has TRBV18 and TRBJ2-7; D gene ambiguous. CDR3 length: 12 amino acids. Per the germline V gene, CDR1 is KGHSH and CDR2 is LQKENI. The V and J ends lost 2 bases and 4 bases respectively, with 6 bases between them. Incomplete CDR3 DNA: TGTGCCAGCTCACCAGGCAGTTACGAG. Amino acid sequence: CASSPGSYE. The entire CDR3 sequence reads CASSPGSYEQYF.

This clone occurred many times. The read terminates 3 residues ahead of where the CDR3 ends, so the germline J gene completes it. The rearrangement links TRBV19 to TRBJ1-6; 7 bases are a match to TRBD1. The V and J ends lost 5 bases and 10 bases, in that order; junction bases with no gene match: 11. The CDR3 runs to 15 residues. Germline CDR1 reads LNHDA; CDR2 reads SQIVND (reference sequence). The chain's CDR3 is CASSLTGTRSSPLHF. Incomplete CDR3 DNA: TGTGCCAGTAGTCTGACAGGGACTCGGAGCTCACCC.

This clone was picked up many times. The read gets to within 3 residues of the CDR3 end, and the germline J gene fills in the rest. This chain connects TRBV19 to TRBJ1-5; D unresolved. The CDR3 totals 14 residues. V lost 8 bases, J lost 2 bases, and 13 bases lay in between. The V gene's germline CDR1 is LNHDA and CDR2 SQIVND (reference sequence). The CDR3 loop is CASSDTSGNQPQHF. Partial CDR3 DNA: TGTGCCAGTTCTGACACCAGTGGCAATCAGCCC.

This clone was counted ten times or more. The CDR3 goes on 3 residues after the read ends, and that part is filled in from the germline J gene. The genes are TRBV20-1 and TRBJ1-5; possible D gene TRBD1, 5 bases. V lost 6 bases and J lost 5, with 26 bases in between. CDR1 DFQATT and CDR2 SNEGSKA come from the germline V gene (reference sequence). The CDR3 is 17 residues long. CDR3 residues: CSAIRNGRVGGYQPQHF. The CDR3 bases that were read are TGCAGTGCAATCCGGAACGGCAGGGTGGGAGGGTATCAGCCC.